The source of this T cell receptor (beta chain) is a study of blood T cell repertoires in COVID-19. As for the study in general: The United States, Italy and Spain supplied acute and convalescent COVID-19 samples. T cells, B-cell-depleted T cells, or PBMCs provided the cDNA or gDNA that served as material.

CDR1 is MNHNS and CDR2 is SASEGT in the germline V gene. Trimming pared 1 base from V and 6 bases from J, leaving 9 bases between. The CDR3 contains 13 residues. Authors' processing steps: Amplified reference gene primers provided the basis for estimating nucleated cell counts. Profiling relied on immunoSEQ multiplex PCR, and the TCRdb table lists in-frame clones only, not all of them. The V and J calls and the clone size are those of that table, but D and trimming were determined from the DNA. The sample has about 160,000 clones; over 75% are singletons. The chain recombines TRBV6-1 with TRBJ1-1; D remains ambiguous. Material for sequencing was peripheral blood. This clonotype was sampled from a man aged 65 to 85 with acute or convalescent COVID-19. CDR3 DNA: TGTGCCAGCAGTGAAGTAAGGCAGGCTGAAGCTTTCTTT. Amino acid sequence: CASSEVRQAEAFF.